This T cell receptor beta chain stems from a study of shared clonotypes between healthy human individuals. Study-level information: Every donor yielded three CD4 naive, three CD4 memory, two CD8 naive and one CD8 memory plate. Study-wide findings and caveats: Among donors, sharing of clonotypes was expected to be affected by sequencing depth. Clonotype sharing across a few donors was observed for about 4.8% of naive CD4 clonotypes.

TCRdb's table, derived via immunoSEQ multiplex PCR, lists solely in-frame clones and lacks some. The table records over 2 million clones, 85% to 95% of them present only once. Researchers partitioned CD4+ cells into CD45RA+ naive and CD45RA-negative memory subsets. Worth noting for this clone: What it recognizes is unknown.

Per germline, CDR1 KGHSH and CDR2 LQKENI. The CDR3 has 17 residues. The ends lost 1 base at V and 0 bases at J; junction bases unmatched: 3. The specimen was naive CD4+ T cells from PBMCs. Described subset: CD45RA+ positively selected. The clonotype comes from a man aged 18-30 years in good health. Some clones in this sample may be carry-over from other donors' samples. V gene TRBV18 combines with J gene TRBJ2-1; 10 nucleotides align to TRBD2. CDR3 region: CASSPLAGGASYNEQFF. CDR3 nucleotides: TGTGCCAGCTCACCACTAGCGGGAGGCGCCTCCTACAATGAGCAGTTCTTC.